Listed below are T cell receptor beta chains from one sample, sequenced in a study of blood T cell repertoires in COVID-19. Data came from immunoSEQ multiplex PCR; TCRdb stores just in-frame clones and leaves some out. Among 80,000 to 85,000 clones listed, about 91% were seen once. Material: peripheral blood. The receptors derive from a woman of 80 years or more with acute or convalescent COVID-19. Both conserved end residues are part of each CDR3. Each record gives: J gene, D gene, V gene, clone size, CDR3 DNA, CDR3 protein. The D gene is left open where the match is weak. Part of the rows lack a size; the others show once, few, many or a class for expanded clones.

j_call: TRBJ2-7
d_call: TRBD2
v_call: TRBV6-4
clone_size: .
cdr3_nt: TGTGCCAGCAGAGCTACAGAACTAGCGGACCCCTCCTACGAGCAGTACTTC
cdr3_aa: CASRATELADPSYEQYF

j_call: TRBJ1-4
d_call: .
v_call: TRBV12-5
clone_size: .
cdr3_nt: TGTGCTAGTGGTTCGCGTCACCCGAAGAGCCAGAGCGAGTTT
cdr3_aa: CASGSRHPKSQSEF

j_call: TRBJ2-1
d_call: TRBD2
v_call: TRBV7-9
clone_size: .
cdr3_nt: TGTGCCAGCCGACTAGCGCACAATGAGCAGTTCTTC
cdr3_aa: CASRLAHNEQFF

j_call: TRBJ1-2
d_call: TRBD1
v_call: TRBV18
clone_size: .
cdr3_nt: TGTGCCAGCTCACCGGGACAGGGCTATGGCTACACCTTC
cdr3_aa: CASSPGQGYGYTF

j_call: TRBJ1-1
d_call: TRBD1
v_call: TRBV5-1
clone_size: .
cdr3_nt: TGCGCCAGCAGCTTGGAAGGGGGCGAGGCTTTCTTT
cdr3_aa: CASSLEGGEAFF

j_call: TRBJ2-3
d_call: TRBD2
v_call: TRBV3-1/TRBV3-2
clone_size: .
cdr3_nt: TGTGCCAGCAGTAGCGGGGGGCGGAGTACGTCGCAGTATTTT
cdr3_aa: CASSSGGRSTSQYF

j_call: TRBJ2-5
d_call: .
v_call: TRBV6-2/TRBV6-3
clone_size: .
cdr3_nt: TGTGCCAGCAGTTACCCGGACTTAGAAGAGACCCAGTACTTC
cdr3_aa: CASSYPDLEETQYF

j_call: TRBJ2-3
d_call: TRBD2
v_call: TRBV4-1
clone_size: .
cdr3_nt: TGCGCCAGCAGCCAAGAGGGGGGGGATACGCAGTATTTT
cdr3_aa: CASSQEGGDTQYF

j_call: TRBJ1-2
d_call: TRBD1
v_call: TRBV5-1
clone_size: .
cdr3_nt: TGCGCCAGCAGCGGAACACAGGGGGCGCTTGGACCGAGGGAGGGCTACACCTTC
cdr3_aa: CASSGTQGALGPREGYTF

j_call: TRBJ2-7
d_call: .
v_call: TRBV27
clone_size: .
cdr3_nt: TGTGCCAGCAGTTTAGAGCCGGGAGAGGGGGAGCAGTACTTC
cdr3_aa: CASSLEPGEGEQYF

j_call: TRBJ2-3
d_call: TRBD2
v_call: TRBV15
clone_size: .
cdr3_nt: TGTGCCACCAGATCTTATAGCGGGAGTACAGATACGCAGTATTTT
cdr3_aa: CATRSYSGSTDTQYF

j_call: TRBJ2-5
d_call: .
v_call: TRBV6-2/TRBV6-3
clone_size: once
cdr3_nt: TGTGCCAGCAGTTTTCCGACTAGAGTGGGACAAGAGACCCAGTACTTC
cdr3_aa: CASSFPTRVGQETQYF

j_call: TRBJ1-1
d_call: TRBD1
v_call: TRBV10-3
clone_size: .
cdr3_nt: TGTGCCATCAGTGAGTCGAGGACAGGGGGCTCTGAAGCTTTCTTT
cdr3_aa: CAISESRTGGSEAFF

j_call: TRBJ2-1
d_call: .
v_call: TRBV7-6
clone_size: .
cdr3_nt: TGTGCCAGCAGCGGGCTGGGGGGAGAGCTTGGCAATGAGCAGTTCTTC
cdr3_aa: CASSGLGGELGNEQFF

j_call: TRBJ2-3
d_call: TRBD1
v_call: TRBV5-6
clone_size: .
cdr3_nt: TGTGCCAGCAGCCTATTCGGACAGGGGGGCACAGATACGCAGTATTTT
cdr3_aa: CASSLFGQGGTDTQYF

j_call: TRBJ2-5
d_call: TRBD2
v_call: TRBV29-1
clone_size: .
cdr3_nt: TGCAGCGTTGCCGATAGCGGGAGCGGCGAGACCCAGTACTTC
cdr3_aa: CSVADSGSGETQYF

j_call: TRBJ2-3
d_call: .
v_call: TRBV10-3
clone_size: .
cdr3_nt: TGTGCCATCAGTACTAGCACAGATACGCAGTATTTT
cdr3_aa: CAISTSTDTQYF

j_call: TRBJ2-1
d_call: .
v_call: TRBV30
clone_size: .
cdr3_nt: TGTGCCTGGACGAGGCGAGATGAGCAGTTCTTC
cdr3_aa: CAWTRRDEQFF

j_call: TRBJ1-2
d_call: TRBD1
v_call: TRBV28
clone_size: .
cdr3_nt: TGTGCCAGCAGTTCCCCCCGGACCACAGGGGGTTTGGGCTACACCTTC
cdr3_aa: CASSSPRTTGGLGYTF

j_call: TRBJ1-3
d_call: TRBD1
v_call: TRBV7-9
clone_size: .
cdr3_nt: TGTGCCAGCAGCTATATGGGACAGGGATCTGGAAACACCATATATTTT
cdr3_aa: CASSYMGQGSGNTIYF

j_call: TRBJ2-5
d_call: .
v_call: TRBV24-1
clone_size: .
cdr3_nt: TGTGCCACCAGTGATTCCGGGACAAAAGAGACCCAGTACTTC
cdr3_aa: CATSDSGTKETQYF

j_call: TRBJ2-2
d_call: .
v_call: TRBV6-5
clone_size: .
cdr3_nt: TGTGCCAGCAGTTACTCTGCACAAAACACCGGGGAGCTGTTTTTT
cdr3_aa: CASSYSAQNTGELFF

j_call: TRBJ1-2
d_call: .
v_call: TRBV10-3
clone_size: .
cdr3_nt: TGTGCCATCAGCGGACAGACCAACTATGGCTACACCTTC
cdr3_aa: CAISGQTNYGYTF

j_call: TRBJ1-1
d_call: TRBD1
v_call: TRBV6-2/TRBV6-3
clone_size: .
cdr3_nt: TGTGCCAGCAGTTACTGGGGGACAGGGAAGGATGAAGCTTTCTTT
cdr3_aa: CASSYWGTGKDEAFF

j_call: TRBJ1-2
d_call: .
v_call: TRBV2
clone_size: .
cdr3_nt: TGTGCCAGCAGTGAAGCGAGAGCTAACTATGGCTACACCTTC
cdr3_aa: CASSEARANYGYTF

j_call: TRBJ2-1
d_call: .
v_call: TRBV5-1
clone_size: .
cdr3_nt: TGCGCCAGCAGTCCACAAAACAGGGAAAGGAATGAGCAGTTCTTC
cdr3_aa: CASSPQNRERNEQFF

j_call: TRBJ2-1
d_call: TRBD2
v_call: TRBV6-5
clone_size: .
cdr3_nt: TGTGCCAGCAGTTACTCGTATAGCGGGAGGGCCAATGAGCAGTTCTTC
cdr3_aa: CASSYSYSGRANEQFF

j_call: TRBJ2-2
d_call: TRBD2
v_call: TRBV2
clone_size: .
cdr3_nt: TGTGCCGCTAGCGGGACGATGAACACCGGGGAGCTGTTTTTT
cdr3_aa: CAASGTMNTGELFF

j_call: TRBJ2-7
d_call: TRBD2
v_call: TRBV6-1
clone_size: .
cdr3_nt: TGTGCCAGCAGTGAAGCTCTAGCGGGGATTAAAGGGCAGTACTTC
cdr3_aa: CASSEALAGIKGQYF

j_call: TRBJ2-7
d_call: .
v_call: TRBV4-1
clone_size: .
cdr3_nt: TGCGCCAGCAGCCCTCTCGGCGGAAACAAACCCCCCTACGAGCAGTACTTC
cdr3_aa: CASSPLGGNKPPYEQYF

j_call: TRBJ2-7
d_call: .
v_call: TRBV11-2
clone_size: .
cdr3_nt: TGTGCCAGCAGCTTAGGATGGGAGATTTCCTACGAGCAGTACTTC
cdr3_aa: CASSLGWEISYEQYF

j_call: TRBJ1-6
d_call: .
v_call: TRBV10-3
clone_size: .
cdr3_nt: TGTGCCATCAGTGAGTCTGAGGGGGAAAATTCACCCCTCCACTTT
cdr3_aa: CAISESEGENSPLHF

j_call: TRBJ2-5
d_call: .
v_call: TRBV5-1
clone_size: once
cdr3_nt: TGCGCCAGCAGTTCGACAAACCAAGAGACCCAGTACTTC
cdr3_aa: CASSSTNQETQYF